One T cell receptor beta chain is described in this entry. The trim removed 3 bases at V and 7 bases at J, leaving 2 bases unmatched. The CDR3 length is 14 residues. The germline gives CDR1 ENHRY, CDR2 SYGVKD. The data were obtained in a study of blood T cell repertoires in COVID-19. Clones were read by immunoSEQ multiplex PCR, and TCRdb kept only the in-frame ones, dropping some. Among about 190,000 clones, about 81% were seen once, and the ten largest hold roughly 10%. V gene TRBV10-3 combines with J gene TRBJ2-2; 10 bases fit TRBD1. Sample: peripheral blood. The source is a woman older than 75 with COVID-19, enrolled during active disease. The CDR3 sequence is CAISEGQGGGELFF. CDR3 bases: TGTGCCATCAGTGAAGGACAGGGGGGCGGGGAGCTGTTTTTT.